This T cell receptor (beta chain) was sequenced during a study of T cell responses to AZD1222 COVID-19 vaccine. Study results and limitations: Nearly half of spike-specific TCRs reportedly target variant regions that are unmutated in the B.1.351 and B.1.1.7 variants. CD4 TCRs covered the whole spike, strongest at regions 160-218 and 743-854. Sampled repertoires all dated from after the peak T cell response. Among the donors, most were white British and more were female, and clonal diversity was possibly underestimated.

This table comes from immunoSEQ multiplex PCR, and its TCRdb copy is limited to in-frame clones, with some not included. Of about 110,000 clones in the sample, around 90% are singletons; the top ten hold about 20%. Per the germline V gene, CDR1 is MNHEY and CDR2 is SVGAGI. V was pared by 2 bases and J by 3 bases, with 11 bases between. The CDR3 contains 15 residues. Regarding this clone: Its specificity is not known.

Sequencing used peripheral blood, obtained on day 0 of AZD1222 vaccination. V and J are TRBV6-5 and TRBJ1-5; D gene unclear. The TCR was taken from an adult in good health. The CDR3 here is CASSYTVHPNQPQHF. The DNA for the CDR3 is TGTGCCAGCAGTTACACGGTCCACCCCAATCAGCCCCAGCATTTT.